These 20 T cell receptor beta chains were all obtained from the same sample, sequenced in a study of T cells after somatic rescue of genetic block. Generated by immunoSEQ multiplex PCR, the TCRdb table keeps only in-frame clones and is missing some. Of 80,000 to 100,000 clones in the sample, about 87% were seen once. Input material: peripheral blood mononuclear cells (PBMCs). These receptors originate from a young woman.

CDR3 loop: CASSFGGPNEQFF. The CDR3 DNA follows: TGTGCCAGCAGCTTCGGCGGCCCCAATGAGCAGTTCTTC. The genes are TRBV7-9 and TRBJ2-1; no reliable D call. The CDR3 is 13 amino acids. Looked up from germline, CDR1 is SEHNR and CDR2 is FQNEAQ (reference sequence). Deletions cut 3 bases from V and 6 bases from J, with 9 bases between.

The chain recombines TRBV5-1 with TRBJ2-5, with TRBD2 identical over 8 bases. The J call may be in error: the DNA end matches TRBJ2-7 better. The CDR3 runs 14 residues. Germline assignment: CDR1 SGHRS and CDR2 YFSETQ. CDR3 DNA sequence: TGCGCCAGCAGCATCAGCGGGAGCTCCTACGAGCAGTACTTC. It codes for CASSISGSSYEQYF.

The rearrangement joins TRBV4-3 to TRBJ2-2, with D possibly matching TRBD2 (6 bases). Between the trimmed V and J ends, which lost 1 base and 4 bases, there was a span of 10 bases. CDR1 and CDR2 from the germline V gene are LGHNA and YSLEER. The length of the CDR3 is 15 residues. The CDR3 bases are TGCGCCAGCAGCCAAGTGGGTAGCGGCACCGGGGAGCTGTTTTTT. Translation gives CASSQVGSGTGELFF.

V usage is TRBV28 and J usage is TRBJ2-7, with D possibly TRBD2 on 6 matching bases. Germline loops: CDR1 MDHEN, CDR2 SYDVKM. The CDR3 spans 14 residues. V shed 8 bases and J shed 0 bases, with 14 bases lying between them. Written as DNA, the CDR3 is TGTGCCAGCCTCGGTAGCGGAACCTCCTACGAGCAGTACTTC. It specifies CASLGSGTSYEQYF.

The V call is TRBV19, the J call TRBJ2-7; weak D call: TRBD1 (5 bases). The CDR3 is 15 residues long. Deletions cut 6 bases from V and 4 bases from J, with 19 bases between. The germline CDR1 and CDR2 sequences are LNHDA and SQIVND (reference sequence). The CDR3 here is CASRPTVPRFYEQYF. CDR3 in DNA: TGTGCCAGTAGACCGACAGTCCCGCGTTTTTACGAGCAGTACTTC.

This clone was observed a single time. This chain joins TRBV27 and TRBJ2-1; TRBD2 matches 9 bases. V lost 0 bases, J lost 1 base, and 4 bases stayed unmatched. Germline V gives CDR1 MNHEY, CDR2 SMNVEV (reference sequence). The CDR3 covers 17 residues. CDR3: CASSLSSGRISYNEQFF. The DNA for the CDR3 is TGTGCCAGCAGTTTATCTAGCGGGAGAATATCCTACAATGAGCAGTTCTTC.

The V and J genes are TRBV18 and TRBJ2-1; possibly TRBD1 or TRBD2 for D (6 bases each). The germline V and J ends were trimmed by 2 bases and 4 bases, with 12 bases remaining between them. Germline lookup yields CDR1 KGHSH and CDR2 LQKENI. The length of the CDR3 is 15 residues. CDR3 coding DNA: TGTGCCAGCTCACCAGGGGGGCTTCAGTACAATGAGCAGTTCTTC. It specifies CASSPGGLQYNEQFF.

The rearrangement links TRBV2 to TRBJ2-7; no reliable D call. The V and J ends lost 6 bases and 2 bases respectively, with 8 bases between them. The CDR3 totals 12 residues. The V gene's germline CDR1 is SNHLY and CDR2 FYNNEI. CDR3 residues: CASSPVPYEQYF. CDR3 nucleotides: TGTGCCAGCAGCCCCGTCCCCTACGAGCAGTACTTC.

The V call is TRBV7-8, the J call TRBJ2-1; 7 bases fit TRBD2. V gave up 0 bases and J gave up 3 bases; unmatched junction bases: 11. Germline CDR1 SGHVS, CDR2 FQNEAQ. The CDR3 length is 18 residues. The DNA of the CDR3 is TGTGCCAGCAGCTTAGCGCCGTCGCGGGAGAGAATCTACAATGAGCAGTTCTTC. This sequence encodes CASSLAPSRERIYNEQFF.

This chain links TRBV19 with TRBJ2-7, with D perhaps matching TRBD2 (6 bases). Germline V lookup: CDR1 LNHDA, CDR2 SQIVND (reference sequence). The CDR3 is 15 residues long. V was clipped by 5 bases and J by 0 bases, with 14 bases between them. CDR3 region: CASSRLAQSSYEQYF. The CDR3 DNA follows: TGTGCCAGTAGTCGTCTAGCGCAGAGCTCCTACGAGCAGTACTTC.

This clone was counted only a few times. The rearrangement links TRBV28 to TRBJ2-7, with D tentatively TRBD1 or TRBD2 (5 bases each). In germline, CDR1 is MDHEN, CDR2 SYDVKM. Trimming shortened V by 6 bases and J by 1 base, and 16 bases separated the two germline ends. The CDR3 has 15 residues. The DNA of the CDR3 is TGTGCCAGCAGGTTAGAGACAGCGGCTTCCTACGAGCAGTACTTC. The encoded protein is CASRLETAASYEQYF.

A single count supports this clone. The chain employs TRBV5-1 and TRBJ2-3; 10 bases agree with TRBD2. CDR3 length equals 16 residues. Germline V gives CDR1 SGHRS, CDR2 YFSETQ. The V segment lost 5 bases and the J segment 5 bases; nucleotides outside the gene matches: 11. This CDR3 reads CASSSSGLALEDTQYF. CDR3 nucleotides: TGCGCCAGCAGTTCGTCGGGACTAGCGTTAGAAGATACGCAGTATTTT.

The CDR3 region is CASSLMGLDTEAFF. In DNA form, the CDR3 reads TGTGCCAGCAGTCTAATGGGGTTAGACACTGAAGCTTTCTTT. The rearrangement joins TRBV28 to TRBJ1-1; D call uncertain. CDR3 length: 14 amino acids. From germline, CDR1 is MDHEN and CDR2 SYDVKM. V was shortened by 5 bases and J by 3 bases, with 13 bases between the two germline ends.

The V call is TRBV19, the J call TRBJ2-7, with 8 bases that match TRBD2. Trimming took 1 base from V and 1 from J; bases not matched to a gene: 21. CDR1 and CDR2 (germline): LNHDA, SQIVND (reference sequence). CDR3 size: 21 residues. CDR3 sequence (DNA): TGTGCCAGTAGTATAGGCGGGTATCCGACTAGCGACCGACACCCGTCCTACGAGCAGTACTTC. The encoded protein is CASSIGGYPTSDRHPSYEQYF.

This rearrangement joins TRBV10-3 to TRBJ1-3, with D possibly matching TRBD1 (6 bases). Trimming removed 10 bases at V and 8 bases at J, with 15 bases between. The germline gives CDR1 ENHRY, CDR2 SYGVKD. The CDR3 is 12 residues long. This chain's CDR3 is CATRTDSDTIYF. The CDR3, as DNA: TGTGCCACCAGGACAGATTCGGACACCATATATTTT.

This chain connects TRBV4-2 to TRBJ2-1; D possibly corresponds to TRBD1 (5 bases). The CDR3 is 15 amino acids. V lost 0 bases, J lost 5 bases, and 11 bases lay in between. Germline CDR1 is LGHNA and CDR2 is YNFKEQ. CDR3 nucleotide sequence: TGTGCCAGCAGCCAAGAGGGGCAGAACAACAATGAGCAGTTCTTC. It is translated as CASSQEGQNNNEQFF.

The chain has TRBV6-1 and TRBJ2-3; 9 bases are a match to TRBD1. Trimming cost V 1 base and J 4 bases; bases outside gene matches: 0. CDR1 and CDR2 from the germline V gene are MNHNS and SASEGT. This CDR3 has 14 residues. The CDR3 DNA reads TGTGCCAGCAGTGAAGGACAGGGGGCAGATACGCAGTATTTT. Residues: CASSEGQGADTQYF.

This rearrangement joins TRBV28 to TRBJ1-5; TRBD1 matches 7 bases. J was trimmed by 6 bases and V by 5 bases; bases with no gene match: 13. Per the germline V gene, CDR1 is MDHEN and CDR2 is SYDVKM. This CDR3 region has 16 residues. This CDR3 is CASSPLTGKWFQPQHF. The CDR3 DNA sequence: TGTGCCAGCAGTCCACTGACAGGGAAGTGGTTTCAGCCCCAGCATTTT.

The chain couples TRBV10-3 to TRBJ1-1; TRBD1 matches 10 bases. The length of the CDR3 is 13 residues. Germline CDR1 reads ENHRY; CDR2 reads SYGVKD. V lost 6 bases and J lost 5; bases outside the gene matches: 3. CDR3 loop: CAISGQGGTEAFF. In nucleotides, the CDR3 is TGTGCCATCAGCGGACAGGGGGGGACTGAAGCTTTCTTT.

The chain links TRBV20-1 to TRBJ1-1; no clear D. V was pared by 5 bases and J by 3 bases, with 7 bases between. Germline CDR1 is DFQATT and CDR2 is SNEGSKA (reference sequence). CDR3 length equals 11 residues. The DNA of the CDR3 is TGCAGTGCTGCCGACTACACTGAAGCTTTCTTT. Translated, it gives CSAADYTEAFF.